This T cell receptor beta chain was identified in a study of T cell changes during pregnancy in multiple sclerosis. Deletions cut 5 bases from V and 7 bases from J, with 9 bases between. This CDR3 has 12 residues. Germline CDR1 reads MNHNS; CDR2 reads SASEGT. Method: immunoSEQ multiplex PCR; TCRdb's copy keeps in-frame clones and lacks some. The sample records 90,000 to 100,000 clones, approximately 95% being singletons. The source of this sequence is a female donor with multiple sclerosis, enrolled in a pregnancy study. The sequences come from peripheral blood, collected in the first trimester of pregnancy. The V call is TRBV6-1, the J call TRBJ2-1; D possibly corresponds to TRBD1 (5 bases). The CDR3 bases are TGTGCCAGCAGTCTAAAGGGGAATGAGCAGTTCTTC. Translation: CASSLKGNEQFF.